Sequencing of this T cell receptor (beta chain) was carried out in a study of OX40 agonist ivuxolimab in advanced cancers. Whole-study context: Patients with hepatocellular carcinoma, melanoma, renal cell or head and neck cancer made up the dose-escalation patients.

The CDR3 runs to 14 residues. CDR1 and CDR2 from the germline V gene are MGHDK and SYGVNS. Trimming took 1 base from V and 5 from J, leaving 11 bases between them. Sampling times: baseline, cycle 4 day 1, cycle 7 day 1. The data were produced by immunoSEQ multiplex PCR, yet TCRdb's version contains in-frame clones alone and is incomplete. Seen here are tens of thousands of clones, 75% to 95% observed once, and the top ten hold roughly 0.55%. This material consisted of CD4+ or CD8+ T cells sorted from blood, taken in a trial of the OX40 agonist ivuxolimab. This sequence was found in an adult with an advanced solid tumor such as melanoma, head and neck, liver or kidney cancer. This rearrangement joins TRBV25-1 to TRBJ2-5; weak D call: TRBD2 (6 bases). CDR3 DNA: TGTGCCAGCAGTGAATTTCGAGGGAGGGAGACCCAGTACTTC. The encoded protein is CASSEFRGRETQYF.